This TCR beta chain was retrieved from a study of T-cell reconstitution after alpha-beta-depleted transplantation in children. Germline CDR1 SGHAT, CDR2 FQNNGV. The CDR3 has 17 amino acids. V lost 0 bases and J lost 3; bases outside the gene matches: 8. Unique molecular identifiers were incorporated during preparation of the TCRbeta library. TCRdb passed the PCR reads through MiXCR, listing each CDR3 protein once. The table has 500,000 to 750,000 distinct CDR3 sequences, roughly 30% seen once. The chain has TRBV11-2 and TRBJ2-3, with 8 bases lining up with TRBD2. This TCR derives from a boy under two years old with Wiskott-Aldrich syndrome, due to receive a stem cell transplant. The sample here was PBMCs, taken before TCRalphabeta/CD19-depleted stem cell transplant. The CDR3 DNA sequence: TGTGCCAGCAGCTTAGATGGGACTAGAGTGGGAACAGATACGCAGTATTTT. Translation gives CASSLDGTRVGTDTQYF. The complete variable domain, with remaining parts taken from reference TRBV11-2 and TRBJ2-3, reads EAGVAQSPRYKIIEKRQSVAFWCNPISGHATLYWYQQILGQGPKLLIQFQNNGVVDDSQLPKDRFSAERLKGVDSTLKIQPAKLEDSAVYLCASSLDGTRVGTDTQYFGPGTRLTVL.